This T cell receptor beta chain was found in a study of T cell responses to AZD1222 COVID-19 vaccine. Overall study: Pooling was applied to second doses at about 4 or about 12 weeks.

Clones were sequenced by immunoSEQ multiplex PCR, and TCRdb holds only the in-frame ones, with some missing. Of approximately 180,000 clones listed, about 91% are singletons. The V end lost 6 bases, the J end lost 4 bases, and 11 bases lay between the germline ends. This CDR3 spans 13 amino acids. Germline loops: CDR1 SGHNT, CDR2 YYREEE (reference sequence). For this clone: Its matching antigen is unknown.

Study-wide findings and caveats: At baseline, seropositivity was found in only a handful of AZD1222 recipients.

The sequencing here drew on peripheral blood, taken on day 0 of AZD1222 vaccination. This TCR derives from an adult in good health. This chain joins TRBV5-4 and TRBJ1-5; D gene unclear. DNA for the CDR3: TGTGCCAGCACCAACGACCCGAATCAGCCCCAGCATTTT. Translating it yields CASTNDPNQPQHF.